This T cell receptor (beta chain) was recorded in a study of CD8 T cells in ankylosing spondylitis. General study points: Typical of ankylosing spondylitis blood, it appeared, was a TCR beta motif of several highly homologous variants. There was reportedly significant enrichment of clones that were disease-linked in matched ankylosing spondylitis synovial fluid.

Unmatched junction bases numbered 9, after V lost 6 bases and J lost 5 bases. The CDR3 totals 14 residues. Each CDR3 protein is one row after TCRdb ran MiXCR on the 5' RACE reads. Of roughly 450,000 distinct CDR3 sequences in the sample, around 26% are singletons; the top ten hold 0.89%. Worth noting for this clonotype: Its antigen is currently unknown.

The gene calls are TRBV12-3 or TRBV12-4 and TRBJ1-1, with 7 bases matching TRBD1. The clonotype comes from a male donor with ankylosing spondylitis. What was sequenced was blood, either unsorted or a sorted T cell fraction (not recorded which). The CDR3 region is CASSPTGRRTEAFF. The CDR3 DNA sequence: TGTGCCAGCAGCCCGACAGGGCGGCGAACTGAAGCTTTCTTT.